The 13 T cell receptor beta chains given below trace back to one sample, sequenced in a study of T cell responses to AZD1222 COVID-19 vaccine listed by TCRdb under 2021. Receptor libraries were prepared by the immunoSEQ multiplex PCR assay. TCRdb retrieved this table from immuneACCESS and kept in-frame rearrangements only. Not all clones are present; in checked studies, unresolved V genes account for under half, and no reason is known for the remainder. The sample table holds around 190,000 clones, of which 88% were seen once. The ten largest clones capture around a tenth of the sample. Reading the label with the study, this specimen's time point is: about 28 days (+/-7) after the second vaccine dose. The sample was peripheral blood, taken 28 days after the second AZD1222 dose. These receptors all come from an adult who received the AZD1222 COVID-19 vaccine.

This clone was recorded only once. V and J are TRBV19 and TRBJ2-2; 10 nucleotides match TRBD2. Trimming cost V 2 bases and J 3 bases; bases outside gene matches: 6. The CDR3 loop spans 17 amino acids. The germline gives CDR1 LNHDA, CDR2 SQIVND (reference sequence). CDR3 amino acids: CASSIQAGGPDTGELFF. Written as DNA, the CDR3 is TGTGCCAGTAGTATACAAGCGGGGGGGCCGGACACCGGGGAGCTGTTTTTT.

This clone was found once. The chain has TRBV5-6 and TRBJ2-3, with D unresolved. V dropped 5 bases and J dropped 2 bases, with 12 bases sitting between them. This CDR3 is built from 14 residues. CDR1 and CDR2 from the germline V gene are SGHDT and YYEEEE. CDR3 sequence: CASSPDQPTDTQYF. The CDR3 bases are TGTGCCAGCAGTCCCGATCAGCCCACAGATACGCAGTATTTT.

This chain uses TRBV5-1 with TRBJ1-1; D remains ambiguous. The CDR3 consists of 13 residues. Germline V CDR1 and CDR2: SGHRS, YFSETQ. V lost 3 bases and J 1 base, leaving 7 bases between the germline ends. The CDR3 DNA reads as TGCGCCAGCAGCTCTCGGCCGAACACTGAAGCTTTCTTT. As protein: CASSSRPNTEAFF.

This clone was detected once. CDR3 sequence: CASSTRGPSSYEQYF. CDR3 nucleotides: TGTGCCAGCAGCACCCGGGGCCCGTCCTCCTACGAGCAGTACTTC. This chain links TRBV11-2 with TRBJ2-7; the D gene could be TRBD1 or TRBD2 (5 bases each). V shed 5 bases and J shed 0 bases, with 14 bases lying between them. Germline V gene lookup returns CDR1 SGHAT and CDR2 FQNNGV. The CDR3 has 15 residues. Based on the CDR3 plus reference TRBV11-2 and TRBJ2-7, the full variable domain is EAGVAQSPRYKIIEKRQSVAFWCNPISGHATLYWYQQILGQGPKLLIQFQNNGVVDDSQLPKDRFSAERLKGVDSTLKIQPAKLEDSAVYLCASSTRGPSSYEQYFGPGTRLTVT.

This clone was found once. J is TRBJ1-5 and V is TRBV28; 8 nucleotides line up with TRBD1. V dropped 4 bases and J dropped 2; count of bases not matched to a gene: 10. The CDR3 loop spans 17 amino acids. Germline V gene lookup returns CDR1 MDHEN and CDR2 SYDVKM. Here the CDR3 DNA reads TGTGCCAGCAGTTCCCCCGGGACAGGTTTTGGCAATCAGCCCCAGCATTTT. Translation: CASSSPGTGFGNQPQHF.

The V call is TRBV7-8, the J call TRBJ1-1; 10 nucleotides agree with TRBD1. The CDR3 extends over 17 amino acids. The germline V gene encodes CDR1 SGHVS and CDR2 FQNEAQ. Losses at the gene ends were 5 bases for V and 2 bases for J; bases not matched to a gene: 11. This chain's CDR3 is CASSAGQGGAFNTEAFF. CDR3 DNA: TGTGCCAGCAGCGCAGGACAGGGGGGGGCTTTCAACACTGAAGCTTTCTTT.

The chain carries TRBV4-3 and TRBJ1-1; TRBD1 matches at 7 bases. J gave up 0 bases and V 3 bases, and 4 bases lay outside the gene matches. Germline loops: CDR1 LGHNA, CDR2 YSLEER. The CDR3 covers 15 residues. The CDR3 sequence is CASSHGDRLNTEAFF. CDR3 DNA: TGCGCCAGCAGCCACGGGGACAGATTGAACACTGAAGCTTTCTTT.

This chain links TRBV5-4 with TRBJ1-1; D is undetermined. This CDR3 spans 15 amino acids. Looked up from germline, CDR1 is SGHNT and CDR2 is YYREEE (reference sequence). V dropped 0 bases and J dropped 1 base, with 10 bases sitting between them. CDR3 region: CASSLAGSGNTEAFF. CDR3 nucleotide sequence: TGTGCCAGCAGCTTGGCCGGAAGCGGGAACACTGAAGCTTTCTTT.

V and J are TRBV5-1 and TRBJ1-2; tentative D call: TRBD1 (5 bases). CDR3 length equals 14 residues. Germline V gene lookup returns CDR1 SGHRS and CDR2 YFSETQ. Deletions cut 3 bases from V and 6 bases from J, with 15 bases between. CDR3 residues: CASSWGTELNGYTF. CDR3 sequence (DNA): TGCGCCAGCAGCTGGGGGACGGAGCTAAATGGCTACACCTTC.

In DNA form, the CDR3 reads TGTGCCTGGACCGGGACAGGGGGTCCCGGGGAGCTGTTTTTT. Its protein is CAWTGTGGPGELFF. This chain uses TRBV30 with TRBJ2-2, with 11 bases lining up with TRBD1. Trimming at V came to 4 bases and at J to 6 bases, leaving 4 bases not matched to a gene. Germline lookup yields CDR1 GTSNPN and CDR2 SVGIG (reference sequence). This CDR3 comprises 14 residues.

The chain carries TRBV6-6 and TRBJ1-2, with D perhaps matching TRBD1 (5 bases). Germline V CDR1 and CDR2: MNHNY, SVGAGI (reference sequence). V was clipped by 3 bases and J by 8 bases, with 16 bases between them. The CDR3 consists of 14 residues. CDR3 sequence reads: CASSYGRQGGGYTF. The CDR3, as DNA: TGTGCCAGCAGTTATGGTCGTCAGGGCGGCGGCTACACCTTC.

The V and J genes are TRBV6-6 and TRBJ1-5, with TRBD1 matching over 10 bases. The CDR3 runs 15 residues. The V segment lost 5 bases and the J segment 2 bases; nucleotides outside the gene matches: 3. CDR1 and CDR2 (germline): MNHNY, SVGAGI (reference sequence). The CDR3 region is CASSGTGVGNQPQHF. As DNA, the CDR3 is TGTGCCAGCAGTGGGACAGGGGTCGGCAATCAGCCCCAGCATTTT.

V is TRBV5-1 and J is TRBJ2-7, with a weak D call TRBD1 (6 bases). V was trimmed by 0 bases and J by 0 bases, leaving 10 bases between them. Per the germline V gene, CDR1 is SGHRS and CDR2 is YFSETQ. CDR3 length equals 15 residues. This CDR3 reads CASSLGLDSSYEQYF. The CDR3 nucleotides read TGCGCCAGCAGCTTGGGACTGGACAGCTCCTACGAGCAGTACTTC.